Below, 28 T cell receptor beta chains from the same sample are listed, as sequenced in a study of blood T cell repertoires in COVID-19. Produced via immunoSEQ multiplex PCR; TCRdb's table is partial and in-frame only. Altogether about 140,000 clones are present, almost 80% being singletons, with the ten largest covering roughly 2.9%. The sample taken for sequencing was PBMCs or T cells enriched from blood (not recorded which). The origin of the receptors is a woman aged 45-60 years who had recovered from COVID-19.

This clone was counted only a few times. This sequence joins TRBV19 and TRBJ1-2; weak D call: TRBD1 (6 bases). Germline CDR1 is LNHDA and CDR2 is SQIVND (reference sequence). This CDR3 has 13 amino acids. Trimming shortened V by 6 bases and J by 4 bases, and 12 bases separated the two germline ends. The CDR3 sequence: CASRDSLTYGYTF. The CDR3 region has the DNA TGTGCCAGTAGGGACAGCTTGACCTATGGCTACACCTTC.

The genes are TRBV11-3 and TRBJ2-7; D gene uncertain. The CDR3 totals 14 residues. V was cut by 5 bases and J by 0 bases, with 11 bases left in between. Germline assignment: CDR1 SGHNT and CDR2 YENEEA. The CDR3: CASSPYLSSYEQYF. The DNA of the CDR3 is TGTGCCAGCAGCCCGTACCTCAGCTCCTACGAGCAGTACTTC.

The chain carries TRBV29-1 and TRBJ2-3; TRBD2 might be the D (6 bases). From germline, CDR1 is SQVTM and CDR2 ANQGSEA. CDR3 length: 12 residues. V lost 7 bases, J lost 3 bases, and 11 bases lay in between. Here the CDR3 reads CSEGGGTDTQYF. Written as DNA, the CDR3 is TGCAGCGAGGGAGGCGGGACAGATACGCAGTATTTT.

This clone was seen more than once but under ten times. The J gene is TRBJ1-3, the V gene TRBV6-5, with no clear D. Deletions cut 7 bases from V and 0 bases from J, with 10 bases between. The CDR3 runs 14 residues. The germline V gene has CDR1 MNHEY and CDR2 SVGAGI. The CDR3: CASTRTVSGNTIYF. The CDR3 DNA reads as TGTGCCAGCACCCGAACGGTCTCTGGAAACACCATATATTTT.

Only a few counts were recorded for this clone. The CDR3 is CASSLEGQAPRANVLTF. As DNA, the CDR3 is TGTGCCAGCAGCTTAGAGGGGCAGGCCCCTAGGGCCAACGTCCTGACTTTC. The rearrangement joins TRBV11-2 to TRBJ2-6, with D possibly TRBD1 on 5 matching bases. CDR3 length equals 17 residues. CDR1 is SGHAT and CDR2 is FQNNGV in the germline V gene. Trimming cost V 0 bases and J 5 bases, with 14 bases left between them.

This sequence joins TRBV5-4 and TRBJ2-5, with 9 bases matching TRBD2. The germline CDR1 and CDR2 sequences are SGHNT and YYREEE (reference sequence). There are 15 residues in the CDR3. The junction had 12 bases not matched to a gene; V was cut back by 7 bases and J by 5 bases. The CDR3 loop is CASGDSGSVIETQYF. CDR3 bases: TGTGCCAGCGGAGATAGCGGGAGTGTAATCGAGACCCAGTACTTC.

V usage is TRBV19 and J usage is TRBJ2-1; 9 bases align to TRBD1. Trimming took 4 bases from V and 5 from J; bases not matched to a gene: 6. CDR1 LNHDA and CDR2 SQIVND come from the germline V gene (reference sequence). The CDR3 has 15 residues. The CDR3 reads CASSTTGGGNNEQFF. Written as DNA, the CDR3 is TGTGCCAGTAGTACCACAGGGGGCGGGAACAATGAGCAGTTCTTC.

V gene TRBV27 combines with J gene TRBJ2-1; D not resolved. CDR1 is MNHEY, CDR2 SMNVEV, per germline (reference sequence). The CDR3 is 14 residues long. V lost 6 bases and J lost 4, with 13 bases in between. The CDR3 is CASRSGSGYNEQFF. The CDR3 nucleotides are TGTGCCAGCAGGTCGGGTTCCGGGTACAATGAGCAGTTCTTC.

The chain has TRBV27 and TRBJ2-1, with 8 bases matching TRBD2. This CDR3 is built from 15 residues. J gave up 4 bases and V 5 bases, and 7 bases lay outside the gene matches. Per the germline V gene, CDR1 is MNHEY and CDR2 is SMNVEV (reference sequence). The CDR3 sequence: CASSAGLVSYNEQFF. CDR3 in DNA: TGTGCCAGCAGTGCGGGACTAGTTTCGTACAATGAGCAGTTCTTC.

V and J are TRBV25-1 and TRBJ2-7; D is perhaps TRBD1 (6 bases). Trimming left V 4 bases short and J 2 bases short, with 15 bases between. The germline V gene encodes CDR1 MGHDK and CDR2 SYGVNS. The length of the CDR3 is 15 residues. The CDR3 bases are TGTGCCAGCAGTGCCTCCGGGACAAGGCCCTACGAGCAGTACTTC. Translating it yields CASSASGTRPYEQYF.

This chain links TRBV5-6 with TRBJ1-2; D may be TRBD1 (6 bases). CDR3 length equals 15 residues. Trimming removed 5 bases from V and 7 bases from J, with 21 bases in between. Germline CDR1 and CDR2: SGHDT and YYEEEE. The CDR3 protein is CASSFLTDRWSGYTF. The CDR3 DNA reads TGTGCCAGCAGTTTTCTTACCGACAGGTGGTCTGGCTACACCTTC.

The J gene is TRBJ2-1, the V gene TRBV9; a weak D match, TRBD1 (6 bases). Trimming cost V 0 bases and J 8 bases, with 15 bases left between them. Germline CDR1 reads SGDLS; CDR2 reads YYNGEE. The CDR3 covers 15 residues. The DNA of the CDR3 is TGTGCCAGCAGCGTAGAGGGGGTCGGGGCATATGAGCAGTTCTTC. Encoded protein: CASSVEGVGAYEQFF.

V usage is TRBV4-2 and J usage is TRBJ1-2, with a possible D match to TRBD1 (6 bases). Germline CDR1 reads LGHNA; CDR2 reads YNFKEQ. With 8 bases removed from V and 2 bases from J, the gap between germline ends came to 15 bases. This CDR3 has 14 amino acids. The CDR3 sequence: CASAPGHLNYGYTF. The CDR3 coding sequence is TGTGCCAGCGCGCCGGGACACCTAAACTATGGCTACACCTTC.

This rearrangement joins TRBV9 to TRBJ2-3, with 9 bases that match TRBD1. The CDR3 loop spans 15 amino acids. Trimming cost V 0 bases and J 3 bases; bases outside gene matches: 2. CDR1 is SGDLS, CDR2 YYNGEE, per germline. The DNA of the CDR3 is TGTGCCAGCAGCGTAGAGGACAGGGGTACAGATACGCAGTATTTT. The encoded protein is CASSVEDRGTDTQYF.

CDR3 DNA sequence: TGTGCCAGCAGCCTGGATCGGCGGTGGAATGAGCAGTTCTTC. This gives the protein CASSLDRRWNEQFF. The chain combines TRBV13 with TRBJ2-1; D not resolved. CDR3 length equals 14 residues. The V end lost 5 bases, the J end lost 7 bases, and 15 bases lay between the germline ends. Germline-derived CDR1 and CDR2 are PRHDT and FYEKMQ (reference sequence).

This clone was seen a handful of times. J is TRBJ1-2 and V is TRBV6-5; D is perhaps TRBD1 (5 bases). The CDR3 contains 11 residues. Deletions cut 6 bases from V and 5 bases from J, with 7 bases between. In germline, CDR1 is MNHEY, CDR2 SVGAGI. This CDR3 reads CASREGYGYTF. Written as DNA, the CDR3 is TGTGCCAGCAGGGAGGGGTATGGCTACACCTTC.

This clone was picked up a small number of times. The gene calls are TRBV11-2 and TRBJ2-7, with 10 bases identical to TRBD2. V lost 3 bases and J lost 4; bases outside the gene matches: 9. Germline assignment: CDR1 SGHAT and CDR2 FQNNGV. The CDR3 runs 16 residues. The CDR3 nucleotides are TGTGCCAGCAGCTTTTCACCACTAGCGGGACAGTACGAGCAGTACTTC. This gives the protein CASSFSPLAGQYEQYF. The complete variable domain, with remaining parts taken from reference TRBV11-2 and TRBJ2-7, reads EAGVAQSPRYKIIEKRQSVAFWCNPISGHATLYWYQQILGQGPKLLIQFQNNGVVDDSQLPKDRFSAERLKGVDSTLKIQPAKLEDSAVYLCASSFSPLAGQYEQYFGPGTRLTVT.

V is TRBV9 and J is TRBJ1-1, with 8 bases matching TRBD1. V dropped 3 bases and J dropped 4; count of bases not matched to a gene: 8. Germline-derived CDR1 and CDR2 are SGDLS and YYNGEE. The CDR3 is 15 residues long. CDR3: CASSARGRLGTEAFF. CDR3 DNA: TGTGCCAGCAGCGCCAGGGGGCGATTGGGCACTGAAGCTTTCTTT. Full variable domain (rest looked up from reference TRBV9 and TRBJ1-1): DSGVTQTPKHLITATGQRVTLRCSPRSGDLSVYWYQQSLDQGLQFLIQYYNGEERAKGNILERFSAQQFPDLHSELNLSSLELGDSALYFCASSARGRLGTEAFFGQGTRLTVV.

This clone was counted a few times. The chain employs TRBV5-1 and TRBJ1-5, with TRBD1 as a possible D gene (6 bases). Trimming shortened V by 4 bases and J by 0 bases, and 11 bases separated the two germline ends. Per germline, CDR1 SGHRS and CDR2 YFSETQ. This CDR3 contains 15 residues. CDR3 residues: CASSVAGASNQPQHF. CDR3 sequence (DNA): TGCGCCAGCAGCGTAGCGGGGGCTAGCAATCAGCCCCAGCATTTT.

This sequence joins TRBV4-2 and TRBJ1-1; tentatively, D is TRBD1 (6 bases). V lost 5 bases and J lost 1, with 14 bases in between. Germline V lookup: CDR1 LGHNA, CDR2 YNFKEQ. The CDR3 consists of 15 residues. This chain's CDR3 is CASSERQGRNTEAFF. CDR3 DNA: TGTGCCAGCAGCGAGCGTCAGGGGAGGAACACTGAAGCTTTCTTT.

This clone came up many times. This chain joins TRBV7-8 and TRBJ1-2; tentative D call: TRBD1 (5 bases). Germline assignment: CDR1 SGHVS and CDR2 FQNEAQ. Trimming pared 1 base from V and 6 bases from J, leaving 12 bases between. The CDR3 totals 14 residues. Here the CDR3 DNA reads TGTGCCAGCAGCTTAGGTGGCAGGGTTCATGGCTACACCTTC. Its translation is CASSLGGRVHGYTF.

This chain connects TRBV6-1 to TRBJ2-1; TRBD2 matches at 8 bases. V shed 2 bases, J shed 7 bases, and the junction held 7 bases outside the gene matches. Germline V gene lookup returns CDR1 MNHNS and CDR2 SASEGT. The CDR3 has 15 residues. The CDR3 bases are TGTGCCAGCAGTGAACAAGCGGGAGTGTCAAATGAGCAGTTCTTC. It is translated as CASSEQAGVSNEQFF.

This clone came up once. This chain links TRBV19 with TRBJ2-7; 14 positions match TRBD2. V was clipped by 4 bases and J by 3 bases; unmatched bases: 8. The germline V gene has CDR1 LNHDA and CDR2 SQIVND (reference sequence). This CDR3 is 17 amino acids long. CDR3 amino acids: CASSTGLAGDRGYEQYF. The CDR3 DNA reads TGTGCCAGTAGTACGGGACTAGCGGGAGATCGTGGCTACGAGCAGTACTTC.

The chain links TRBV4-2 to TRBJ1-4, with 8 bases fitting TRBD1. J lost 4 bases, V lost 4 bases, and 14 bases had no gene match. The germline gives CDR1 LGHNA, CDR2 YNFKEQ. The CDR3 is 18 residues long. CDR3 bases: TGTGCCAGCAGCCCCGAAGTACCGGACAGGGTCAATAATGAAAAACTGTTTTTT. This translates into CASSPEVPDRVNNEKLFF.

The V gene is TRBV5-1, the J gene TRBJ1-6, with D maybe TRBD1 (6 bases). The germline V and J ends were trimmed by 2 bases and 7 bases, with 13 bases remaining between them. Looked up from germline, CDR1 is SGHRS and CDR2 is YFSETQ. This CDR3 spans 15 amino acids. DNA of the CDR3: TGCGCCAGCAGCTTTGGGCAGGGGTTCAATTCACCCCTCCACTTT. Translated: CASSFGQGFNSPLHF.

This rearrangement joins TRBV2 to TRBJ1-1, with 7 bases matching TRBD1. The CDR3 covers 13 residues. Trimming cost V 5 bases and J 3 bases; bases outside gene matches: 3. Germline V gene data show CDR1 as SNHLY and CDR2 as FYNNEI. This chain's CDR3 is CASSRQGHTEAFF. CDR3 bases: TGTGCCAGCAGTCGACAGGGTCACACTGAAGCTTTCTTT. Drawing the rest from reference TRBV2 and TRBJ1-1, the complete variable domain is EPEVTQTPSHQVTQMGQEVILRCVPISNHLYFYWYRQILGQKVEFLVSFYNNEISEKSEIFDDQFSVERPDGSNFTLKIRSTKLEDSAMYFCASSRQGHTEAFFGQGTRLTVV.

V gene TRBV5-6 combines with J gene TRBJ2-5; a weak D match, TRBD1 (6 bases). The CDR3 has 14 residues. V was pared by 3 bases and J by 5 bases, with 14 bases between. Germline CDR1 SGHDT, CDR2 YYEEEE. CDR3 amino acids: CASSSLAGAETQYF. DNA of the CDR3: TGTGCCAGCAGCTCTTTAGCAGGGGCCGAGACCCAGTACTTC.

The rearrangement links TRBV3-1 (or the pseudogene TRBV3-2) to TRBJ1-4, with D uncertain. This CDR3 has 14 amino acids. V lost 4 bases and J lost 5, with 11 bases in between. CDR1 and CDR2 (germline): LGHDT, YNNKEL (reference sequence). The CDR3 sequence: CASSPLRENEKLFF. The CDR3 DNA reads TGTGCCAGCAGCCCCTTACGGGAAAATGAAAAACTGTTTTTT.